This TCR beta chain comes out of a study of cytomegalovirus exposure and HLA in healthy donors. Overall study results and limits: For most TCR sequences rarity was the rule, although some public TCRs occurred in many donors.

The germline CDR1 and CDR2 sequences are SGHTA and FQGNSA. This CDR3 is 15 amino acids long. V trimming: 4 bases; J trimming: 4 bases; junction bases outside the gene matches: 9. As concerns this clone: Its matching antigen is unknown.

The PCR had 60 Vbeta and 13 Jbeta primers. TCRdb's copy holds only in-frame clones and misses some; the assay was immunoSEQ multiplex PCR. The sample gives around 100,000 clones, 65% to 80% of which show up once; more than 3% is in the top ten. The sample taken for sequencing was PBMCs. The chain couples TRBV7-2 to TRBJ1-2, with 7 bases fitting TRBD1. The receptor was derived from a middle-aged woman in good health and CMV-seronegative. The CDR3 is CASSWLGTEAYGYTF. The CDR3 nucleotides are TGTGCCAGCAGCTGGCTCGGGACAGAAGCCTATGGCTACACCTTC.